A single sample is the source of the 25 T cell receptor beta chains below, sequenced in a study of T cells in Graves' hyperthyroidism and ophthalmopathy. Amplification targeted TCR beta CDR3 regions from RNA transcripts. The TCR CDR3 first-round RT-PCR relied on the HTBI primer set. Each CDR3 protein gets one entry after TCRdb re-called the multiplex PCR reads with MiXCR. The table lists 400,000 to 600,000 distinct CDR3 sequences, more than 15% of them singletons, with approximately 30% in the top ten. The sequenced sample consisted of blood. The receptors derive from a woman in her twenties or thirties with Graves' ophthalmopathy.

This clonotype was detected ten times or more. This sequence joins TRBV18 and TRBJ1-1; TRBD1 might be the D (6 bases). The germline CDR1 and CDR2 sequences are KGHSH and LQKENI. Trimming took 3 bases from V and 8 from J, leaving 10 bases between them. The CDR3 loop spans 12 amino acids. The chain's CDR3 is CASSPSGAEAFF. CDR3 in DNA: TGTGCCAGCTCACCTTCAGGGGCGGAAGCTTTCTTT.

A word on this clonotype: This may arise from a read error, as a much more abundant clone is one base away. CDR3 residues: CSVPRQDQNEQYF. The CDR3 DNA sequence: TGCAGCGTTCCCCGACAGGACCAGAACGAGCAGTACTTC. The V and J genes are TRBV29-1 and TRBJ2-7; possible D gene TRBD1, 6 bases. The V gene lost 5 bases and the J gene lost 5 bases, with 16 bases spanning the gap. The CDR3 is 13 amino acids. Germline CDR1 and CDR2: SQVTM and ANQGSEA.

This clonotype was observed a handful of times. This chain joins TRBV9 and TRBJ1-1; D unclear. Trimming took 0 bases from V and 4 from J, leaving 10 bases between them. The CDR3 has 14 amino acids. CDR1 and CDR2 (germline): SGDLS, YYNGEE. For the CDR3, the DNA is TGTGCCAGCAGCGTAGCCCCGGTGGGCACTGAAGCTTTCTTT. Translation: CASSVAPVGTEAFF.

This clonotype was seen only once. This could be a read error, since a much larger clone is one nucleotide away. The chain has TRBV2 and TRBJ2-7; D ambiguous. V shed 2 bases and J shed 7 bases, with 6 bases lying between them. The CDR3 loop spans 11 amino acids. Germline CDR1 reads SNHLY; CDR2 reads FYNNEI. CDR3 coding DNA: TGTGCCAGCAGTGAAAGGCAGGAGCAGTACTTC. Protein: CASSERQEQYF.

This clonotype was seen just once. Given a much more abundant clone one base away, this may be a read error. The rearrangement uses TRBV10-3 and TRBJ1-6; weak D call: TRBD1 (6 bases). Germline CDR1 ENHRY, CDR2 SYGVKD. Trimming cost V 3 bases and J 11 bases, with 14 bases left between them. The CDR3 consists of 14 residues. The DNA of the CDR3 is TGTGCCATCAGTGAAGGGGGGGAGAGCGCACCCCTCCACTTT. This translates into CAISEGGESAPLHF.

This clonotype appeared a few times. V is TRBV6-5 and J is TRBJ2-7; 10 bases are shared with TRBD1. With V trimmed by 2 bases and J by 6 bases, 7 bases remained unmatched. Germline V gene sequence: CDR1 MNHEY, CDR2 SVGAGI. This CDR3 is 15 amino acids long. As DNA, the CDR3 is TGTGCCAGCAGTTACCTTGACAGGGGGCAAGGCGAGCAGTACTTC. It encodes CASSYLDRGQGEQYF.

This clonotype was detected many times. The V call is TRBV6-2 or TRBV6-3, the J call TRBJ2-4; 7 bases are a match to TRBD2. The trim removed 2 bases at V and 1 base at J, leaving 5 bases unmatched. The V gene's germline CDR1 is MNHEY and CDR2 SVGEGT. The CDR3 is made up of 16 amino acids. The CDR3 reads CASSYPERDAKNIQYF. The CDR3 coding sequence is TGTGCCAGCAGTTACCCCGAGCGGGACGCCAAAAACATTCAGTACTTC.

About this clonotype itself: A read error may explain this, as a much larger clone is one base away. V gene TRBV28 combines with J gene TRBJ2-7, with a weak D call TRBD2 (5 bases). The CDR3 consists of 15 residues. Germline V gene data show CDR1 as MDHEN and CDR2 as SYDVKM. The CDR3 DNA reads TGTACCAGCAGTTTTAATGAGGGTGGAGTCCACGAGCAGTACTTC. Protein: CTSSFNEGGVHEQYF.

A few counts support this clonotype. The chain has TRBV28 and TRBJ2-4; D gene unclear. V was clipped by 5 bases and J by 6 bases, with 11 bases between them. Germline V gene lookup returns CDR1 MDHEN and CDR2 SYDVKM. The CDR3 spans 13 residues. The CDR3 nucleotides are TGTGCCAGCAGTCCAGCGAATGGAAACATTCAGTACTTC. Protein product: CASSPANGNIQYF. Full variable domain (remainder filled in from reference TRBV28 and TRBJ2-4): DVKVTQSSRYLVKRTGEKVFLECVQDMDHENMFWYRQDPGLGLRLIYFSYDVKMKEKGDIPEGYSVSREKKERFSLILESASTNQTSMYLCASSPANGNIQYFGAGTRLSVL.

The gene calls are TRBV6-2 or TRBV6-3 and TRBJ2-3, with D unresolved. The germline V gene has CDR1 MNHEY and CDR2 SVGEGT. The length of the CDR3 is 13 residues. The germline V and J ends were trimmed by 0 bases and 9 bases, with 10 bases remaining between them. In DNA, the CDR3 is TGTGCCAGCAGTTACTCTCGAGTACGGACGCAGTATTTT. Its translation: CASSYSRVRTQYF.

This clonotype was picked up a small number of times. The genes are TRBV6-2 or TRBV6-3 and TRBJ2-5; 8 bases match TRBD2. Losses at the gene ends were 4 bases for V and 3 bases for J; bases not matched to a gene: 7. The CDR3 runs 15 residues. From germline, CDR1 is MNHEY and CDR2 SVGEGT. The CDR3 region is CASSSSNSGKETQYF. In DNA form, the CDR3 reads TGTGCCAGCAGTTCATCAAATAGCGGGAAAGAGACCCAGTACTTC.

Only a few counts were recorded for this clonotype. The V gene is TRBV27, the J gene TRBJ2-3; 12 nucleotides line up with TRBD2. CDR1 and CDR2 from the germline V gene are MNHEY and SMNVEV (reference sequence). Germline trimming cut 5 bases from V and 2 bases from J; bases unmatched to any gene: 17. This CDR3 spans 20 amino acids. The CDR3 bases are TGTGCCAGCAGTGCCACCGGACTAGCGGGGACCAACCAAGACACAGATACGCAGTATTTT. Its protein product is CASSATGLAGTNQDTDTQYF.

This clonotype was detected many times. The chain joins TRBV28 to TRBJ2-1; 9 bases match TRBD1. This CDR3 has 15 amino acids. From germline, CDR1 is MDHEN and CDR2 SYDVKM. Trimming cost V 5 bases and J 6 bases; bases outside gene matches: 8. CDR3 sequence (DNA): TGTGCCAGCAGTCCGCGGGACAGGGAGGGCAATGAGCAGTTCTTC. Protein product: CASSPRDREGNEQFF.

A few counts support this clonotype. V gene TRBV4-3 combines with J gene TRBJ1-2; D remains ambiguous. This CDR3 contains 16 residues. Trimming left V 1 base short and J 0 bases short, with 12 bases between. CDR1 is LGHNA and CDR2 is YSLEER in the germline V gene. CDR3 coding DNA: TGCGCCAGCAGCCAAGTACTAGAAGGAGCTAACTATGGCTACACCTTC. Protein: CASSQVLEGANYGYTF.

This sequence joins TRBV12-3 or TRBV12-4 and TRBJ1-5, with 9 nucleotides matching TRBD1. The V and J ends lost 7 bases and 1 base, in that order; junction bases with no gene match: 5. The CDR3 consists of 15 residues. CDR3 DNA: TGTGCCAGCAATACTACAGGGGGCAGCAATCAGCCCCAGCATTTT. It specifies CASNTTGGSNQPQHF.

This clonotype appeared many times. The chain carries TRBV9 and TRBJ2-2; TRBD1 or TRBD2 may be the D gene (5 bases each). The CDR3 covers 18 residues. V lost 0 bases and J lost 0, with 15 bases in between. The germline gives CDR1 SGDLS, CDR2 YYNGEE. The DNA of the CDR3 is TGTGCCAGCAGCGTAGTTGGTCAGATGGGACCGAACACCGGGGAGCTGTTTTTT. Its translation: CASSVVGQMGPNTGELFF.

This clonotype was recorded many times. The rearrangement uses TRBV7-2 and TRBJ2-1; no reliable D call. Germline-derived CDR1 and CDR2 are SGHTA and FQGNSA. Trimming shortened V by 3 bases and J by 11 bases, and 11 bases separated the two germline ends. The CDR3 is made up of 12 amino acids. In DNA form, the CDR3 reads TGTGCCAGCAGCTTCAACGGCCCTAAGCAGTTCTTC. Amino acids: CASSFNGPKQFF.

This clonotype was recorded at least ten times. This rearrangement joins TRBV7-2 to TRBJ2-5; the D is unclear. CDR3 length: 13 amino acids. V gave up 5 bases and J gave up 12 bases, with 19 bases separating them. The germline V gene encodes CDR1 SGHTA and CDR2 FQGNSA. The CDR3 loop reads CASSIAARQREYF. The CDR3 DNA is TGTGCCAGCAGCATCGCGGCGAGACAACGGGAGTACTTC.

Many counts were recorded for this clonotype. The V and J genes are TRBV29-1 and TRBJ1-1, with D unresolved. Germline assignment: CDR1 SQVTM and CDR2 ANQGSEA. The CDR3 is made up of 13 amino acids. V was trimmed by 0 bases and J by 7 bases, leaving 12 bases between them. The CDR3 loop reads CSVEDNPSGEAFF. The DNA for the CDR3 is TGCAGCGTTGAAGATAACCCCTCAGGTGAAGCTTTCTTT.

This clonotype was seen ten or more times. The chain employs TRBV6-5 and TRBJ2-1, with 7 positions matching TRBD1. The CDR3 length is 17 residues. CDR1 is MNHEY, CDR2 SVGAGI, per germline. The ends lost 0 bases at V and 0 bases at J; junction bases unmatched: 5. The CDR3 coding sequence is TGTGCCAGCAGTTACTCGACAGGGACGGCCTCCTACAATGAGCAGTTCTTC. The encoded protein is CASSYSTGTASYNEQFF.

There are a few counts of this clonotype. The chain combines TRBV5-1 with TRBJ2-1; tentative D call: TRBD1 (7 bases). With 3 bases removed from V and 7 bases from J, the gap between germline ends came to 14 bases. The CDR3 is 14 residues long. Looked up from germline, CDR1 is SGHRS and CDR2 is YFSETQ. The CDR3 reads CASSWGQGGNEQFF. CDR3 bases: TGCGCCAGCAGCTGGGGGCAGGGGGGTAATGAGCAGTTCTTC.

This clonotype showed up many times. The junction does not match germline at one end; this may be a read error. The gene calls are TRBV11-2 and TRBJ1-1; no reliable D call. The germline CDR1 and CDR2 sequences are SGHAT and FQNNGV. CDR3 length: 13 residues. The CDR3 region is CASSLESSGGAFF. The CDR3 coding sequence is TGTGCCAGCAGCCTAGAATCTTCGGGAGGAGCTTTCTTT.

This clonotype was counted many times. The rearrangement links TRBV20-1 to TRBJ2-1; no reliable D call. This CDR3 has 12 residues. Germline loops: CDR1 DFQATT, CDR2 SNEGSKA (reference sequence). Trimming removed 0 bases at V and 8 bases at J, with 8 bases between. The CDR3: CSAREGRDEQFF. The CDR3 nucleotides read TGCAGTGCTAGAGAGGGCCGGGATGAGCAGTTCTTC.

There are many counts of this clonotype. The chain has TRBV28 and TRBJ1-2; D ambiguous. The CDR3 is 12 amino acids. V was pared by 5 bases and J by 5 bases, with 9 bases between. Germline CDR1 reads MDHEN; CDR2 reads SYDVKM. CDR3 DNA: TGTGCCAGCAGTCCCGCCGATTATGGCTACACCTTC. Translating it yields CASSPADYGYTF.

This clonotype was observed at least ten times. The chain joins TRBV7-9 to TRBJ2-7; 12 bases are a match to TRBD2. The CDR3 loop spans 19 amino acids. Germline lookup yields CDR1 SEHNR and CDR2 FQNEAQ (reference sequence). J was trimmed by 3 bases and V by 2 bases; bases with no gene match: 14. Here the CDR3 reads CASSLYRAPSGRAYYEQYF. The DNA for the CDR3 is TGTGCCAGCAGCTTATACAGGGCGCCTAGCGGGAGGGCCTACTACGAGCAGTACTTC.